Given below is one TCR beta chain in context. Germline CDR1 and CDR2: GTSNPN and SVGIG (reference sequence). CDR3 size: 12 residues. V lost 4 bases and J 2 bases, leaving 6 bases between the germline ends. Researchers extracted total RNA from unfractionated whole blood. These data originate in a study of human T cells and chemical hapten exposure. One entry per CDR3 protein results from TCRdb running MiXCR on the 5' RACE reads. The sample carries under 100,000 distinct CDR3 sequences, about 15% recorded once. The chain couples TRBV30 to TRBJ1-3; D unclear. The receptor was derived from a female donor in good health. The CDR3 loop is CAWTAAGNTIYF. The CDR3 region has the DNA TGTGCCTGGACCGCCGCTGGAAACACCATATATTTT.